The next 11 T cell receptor beta chains were all read from a single sample in a study of fetal regulatory T cell absence and autoimmunity. TCRdb's copy holds only in-frame clones and misses some; the assay was immunoSEQ multiplex PCR. The sample has 95,000 to 100,000 clones, about three quarters seen once. Sequencing was done on a sample of pancreas tissue. The receptor source for this set is a male donor with IPEX syndrome.

The V call is TRBV27, the J call TRBJ2-1, with 7 bases lining up with TRBD1. This CDR3 comprises 17 residues. The ends lost 8 bases at V and 0 bases at J; junction bases unmatched: 13. Germline CDR1 reads MNHEY; CDR2 reads SMNVEV (reference sequence). The CDR3 bases are TGTGCCAGCGGACCGGGACAGCGTTTCTTCTCCTACAATGAGCAGTTCTTC. Its translation: CASGPGQRFFSYNEQFF.

The CDR3: CASRGDSYEQYF. The CDR3, as DNA: TGTGCCTCTCGAGGGGACTCCTACGAGCAGTACTTC. J is TRBJ2-7 and V is TRBV6-5; possibly TRBD1 or TRBD2 for D (5 bases each). This CDR3 has 12 amino acids. Germline loops: CDR1 MNHEY, CDR2 SVGAGI. Trimming removed 11 bases from V and 0 bases from J, with 11 bases in between.

This chain links TRBV5-1 with TRBJ2-3, with TRBD2 as a possible D gene (6 bases). CDR3 length: 15 amino acids. Per the germline V gene, CDR1 is SGHRS and CDR2 is YFSETQ. Trimming pared 4 bases from V and 6 bases from J, leaving 18 bases between. CDR3 residues: CASSRSGTGGDTQYF. DNA of the CDR3: TGCGCCAGCAGCCGGTCCGGGACTGGGGGGGATACGCAGTATTTT. The complete variable domain, with remaining parts taken from reference TRBV5-1 and TRBJ2-3, reads KAGVTQTPRYLIKTRGQQVTLSCSPISGHRSVSWYQQTPGQGLQFLFEYFSETQRNKGNFPGRFSGRQFSNSRSEMNVSTLELGDSALYLCASSRSGTGGDTQYFGPGTRLTVL.

This clone was found a few times. The rearrangement links TRBV9 to TRBJ2-1; the match to TRBD2 covers 7 bases. Germline lookup yields CDR1 SGDLS and CDR2 YYNGEE. There are 13 residues in the CDR3. Trimming cost V 0 bases and J 6 bases; bases outside gene matches: 0. The CDR3 DNA sequence: TGTGCCAGCAGCGTAGCGGGGGGCAATGAGCAGTTCTTC. It translates to CASSVAGGNEQFF.

This chain connects TRBV9 to TRBJ2-2; no definite D call. The V end lost 3 bases, the J end lost 6 bases, and 6 bases lay between the germline ends. Germline V gene sequence: CDR1 SGDLS, CDR2 YYNGEE. The CDR3 sequence is 12 residues long. This CDR3 is CASSAVAGELFF. CDR3 nucleotides: TGTGCCAGCAGCGCCGTGGCCGGGGAGCTGTTTTTT.

V and J are TRBV10-2 and TRBJ1-4; 9 bases line up with TRBD1. In germline, CDR1 is WSHSY, CDR2 SAAADI. The J segment lost 6 bases and the V segment lost 2 bases, leaving 1 base of the junction unmatched. The CDR3 has 14 residues. The CDR3 DNA reads TGCGCCAGCAGTGAGGACAGGGGGGATGAAAAACTGTTTTTT. It is translated as CASSEDRGDEKLFF.

This clone was recorded only once. The chain combines TRBV2 with TRBJ2-3; D unclear. Trimming removed 7 bases at V and 6 bases at J, with 14 bases between. The CDR3 loop spans 13 amino acids. Germline lookup yields CDR1 SNHLY and CDR2 FYNNEI. CDR3 in DNA: TGTGCCAGCACCATACAAGGACGGGATACGCAGTATTTT. Translation: CASTIQGRDTQYF. Drawing the rest from reference TRBV2 and TRBJ2-3, the complete variable domain is EPEVTQTPSHQVTQMGQEVILRCVPISNHLYFYWYRQILGQKVEFLVSFYNNEISEKSEIFDDQFSVERPDGSNFTLKIRSTKLEDSAMYFCASTIQGRDTQYFGPGTRLTVL.

V usage is TRBV5-6 and J usage is TRBJ1-3; 8 bases are shared with TRBD1. The CDR3 runs to 14 residues. The ends lost 3 bases at V and 4 bases at J; junction bases unmatched: 3. Germline CDR1 SGHDT, CDR2 YYEEEE. In nucleotides, the CDR3 is TGTGCCAGCAGCTGGACAGGGATAGGAAACACCATATATTTT. This gives the protein CASSWTGIGNTIYF.

In its sample, this clone is medium-sized. The chain is built from TRBV7-2 and TRBJ1-6; D remains ambiguous. The CDR3 covers 15 residues. Germline CDR1 reads SGHTA; CDR2 reads FQGNSA. V lost 1 base, J lost 4 bases, and 8 bases lay in between. Here the CDR3 reads CASSLVGQYNSPLHF. The CDR3 DNA sequence: TGTGCCAGCAGCTTAGTCGGGCAATATAATTCACCCCTCCACTTT.

The CDR3 bases are TGTGCCAGCAGTGAGCAGGGAGGGGGGGGAAACACCATATATTTT. Encoded protein: CASSEQGGGGNTIYF. This chain joins TRBV6-1 and TRBJ1-3; D is perhaps TRBD1 (6 bases). Germline values: CDR1 MNHNS, CDR2 SASEGT. CDR3 size: 15 residues. V was pared by 3 bases and J by 4 bases, with 13 bases between.

This chain links TRBV11-2 with TRBJ2-2, with 13 nucleotides matching TRBD2. Germline lookup yields CDR1 SGHAT and CDR2 FQNNGV. Trimming cost V 7 bases and J 6 bases; bases outside gene matches: 8. This CDR3 comprises 16 residues. The CDR3 DNA is TGTGCCAGCACCACCGGACTAGCGGGAGTGCCCGGGGAGCTGTTTTTT. It yields the protein CASTTGLAGVPGELFF.